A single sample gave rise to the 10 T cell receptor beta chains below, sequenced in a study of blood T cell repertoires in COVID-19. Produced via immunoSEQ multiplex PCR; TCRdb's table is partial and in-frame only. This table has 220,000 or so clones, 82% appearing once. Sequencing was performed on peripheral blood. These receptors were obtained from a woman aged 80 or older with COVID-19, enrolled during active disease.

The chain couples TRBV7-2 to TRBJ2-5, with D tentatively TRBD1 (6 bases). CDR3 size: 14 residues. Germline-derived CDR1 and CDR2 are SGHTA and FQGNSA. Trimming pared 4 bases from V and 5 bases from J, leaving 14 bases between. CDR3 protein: CASSSATGTETQYF. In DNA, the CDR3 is TGTGCCAGCAGCTCCGCTACAGGGACGGAGACCCAGTACTTC.

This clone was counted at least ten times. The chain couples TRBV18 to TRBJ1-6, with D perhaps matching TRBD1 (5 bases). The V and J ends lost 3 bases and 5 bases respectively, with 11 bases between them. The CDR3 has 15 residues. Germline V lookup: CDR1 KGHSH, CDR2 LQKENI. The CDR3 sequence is CASSPGRGHNSPLHF. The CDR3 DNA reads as TGTGCCAGCTCACCCGGGCGGGGCCATAATTCACCCCTCCACTTT.

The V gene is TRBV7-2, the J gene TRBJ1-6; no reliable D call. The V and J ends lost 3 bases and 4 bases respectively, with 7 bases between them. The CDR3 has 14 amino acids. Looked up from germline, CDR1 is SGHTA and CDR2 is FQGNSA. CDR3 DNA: TGTGCCAGCAGCTTCTATCTTTATAATTCACCCCTCCACTTT. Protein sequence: CASSFYLYNSPLHF.

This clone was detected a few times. CDR3 nucleotides: TGTGCCAGCGGCCGACAGGGAACTCCTGAAAAACTGTTTTTT. Translated, it gives CASGRQGTPEKLFF. The J gene is TRBJ1-4, the V gene TRBV27; 7 bases agree with TRBD1. CDR1 and CDR2 from the germline V gene are MNHEY and SMNVEV (reference sequence). V lost 8 bases, J lost 7 bases, and 10 bases stayed unmatched. The CDR3 is made up of 14 amino acids.

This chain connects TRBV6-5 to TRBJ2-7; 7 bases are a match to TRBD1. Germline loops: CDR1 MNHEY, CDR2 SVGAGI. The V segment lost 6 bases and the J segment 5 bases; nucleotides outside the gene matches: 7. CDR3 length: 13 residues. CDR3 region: CASRVSGGNEQYF. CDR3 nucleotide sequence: TGTGCCAGCAGGGTATCAGGGGGTAACGAGCAGTACTTC.

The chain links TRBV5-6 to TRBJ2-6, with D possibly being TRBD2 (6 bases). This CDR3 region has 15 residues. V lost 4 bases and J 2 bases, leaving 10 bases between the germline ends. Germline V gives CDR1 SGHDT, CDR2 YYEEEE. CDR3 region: CASSLGLTGANVLTF. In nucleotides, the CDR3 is TGTGCCAGCAGCCTGGGACTTACTGGGGCCAACGTCCTGACTTTC.

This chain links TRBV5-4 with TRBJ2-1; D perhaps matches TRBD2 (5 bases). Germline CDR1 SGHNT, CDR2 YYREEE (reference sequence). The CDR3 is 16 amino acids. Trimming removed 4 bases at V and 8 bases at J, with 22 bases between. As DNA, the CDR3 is TGTGCCAGCAGCCCCGATCCTACTAGGAGGTTAGATGAGCAGTTCTTC. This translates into CASSPDPTRRLDEQFF.

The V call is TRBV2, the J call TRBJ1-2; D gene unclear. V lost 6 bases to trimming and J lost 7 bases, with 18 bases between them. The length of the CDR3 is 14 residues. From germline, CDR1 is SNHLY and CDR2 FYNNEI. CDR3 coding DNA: TGTGCCAGCAGGGGGTTGGCAGGCGGAGGTGGCTACACCTTC. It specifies CASRGLAGGGGYTF.

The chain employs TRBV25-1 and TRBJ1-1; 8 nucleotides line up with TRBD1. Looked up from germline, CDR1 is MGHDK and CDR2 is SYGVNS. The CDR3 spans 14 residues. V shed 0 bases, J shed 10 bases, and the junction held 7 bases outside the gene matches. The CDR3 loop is CASSEYLQGAGAFF. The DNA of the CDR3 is TGTGCCAGCAGTGAATATCTGCAGGGGGCGGGAGCTTTCTTT.

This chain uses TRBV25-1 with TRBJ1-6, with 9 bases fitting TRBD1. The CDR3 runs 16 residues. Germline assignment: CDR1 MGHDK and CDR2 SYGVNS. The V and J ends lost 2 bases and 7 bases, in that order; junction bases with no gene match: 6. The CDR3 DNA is TGTGCCAGCAGTGAAGAAGTTGGGACAGGGAATTCACCCCTCCACTTT. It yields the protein CASSEEVGTGNSPLHF.